The present entry profiles one T cell receptor beta chain with its context. Germline V gene sequence: CDR1 SGHRS, CDR2 YFSETQ. The ends were cut back, 4 bases at V and 2 bases at J, with 30 bases in the middle. The CDR3 spans 21 residues. The sample belongs to a study of blood T cell repertoires in COVID-19. Study-level information: Whether acute or convalescent, the COVID-19 samples came from the United States, Italy and Spain. Sample material is recorded as cDNA or gDNA derived from T cells, B-cell-depleted T cells, or PBMCs.

Per the original methods: Reference gene primer amplification in the assay estimated nucleated cell counts. Sequenced by immunoSEQ multiplex PCR; TCRdb stores in-frame clones only, minus some. The DNA was the basis for D and trimming; V, J and clone size are from that table. This table has 100,000 or so clones, 75% to 95% appearing once. The sequence came from a woman aged 50 to 60 in a cohort sampled during active COVID-19. V is TRBV5-1 and J is TRBJ2-2; no firm D call. Sequencing input: peripheral blood. The CDR3 protein is CASSPGFLSAPTTKNTGELFF. CDR3 coding DNA: TGCGCCAGCAGCCCCGGTTTCCTATCGGCCCCAACTACAAAAAACACCGGGGAGCTGTTTTTT.